What follows are 14 T cell receptor beta chains derived from one specimen sequenced in a study of human T cells and chemical hapten exposure. TCRdb re-called the RACE reads with MiXCR, one entry per CDR3 protein. The sample lists about 54,000 distinct CDR3 sequences, about 10% occurring once. The time point here: patch test 2, 6 weeks after DPC sensitization. Treatment: therapeutic diphenylcyclopropenone sensitization with weekly scalp DPC. Sequencing was performed on whole blood, taken in connection with sensitization to the hapten diphenylcyclopropenone (DPC). Receptors were obtained from a woman aged 45-60 years with alopecia areata. Some clones in this sample may be carry-over from other donors' samples.

This clonotype has a handful of counts. This chain joins TRBV11-2 and TRBJ2-5; D is unresolved. The ends were cut back, 8 bases at V and 5 bases at J, with 9 bases in the middle. The CDR3 totals 11 residues. Germline CDR1 is SGHAT and CDR2 is FQNNGV. CDR3 in amino acids: CASQNWETQYF. The CDR3 DNA sequence: TGTGCCAGCCAAAACTGGGAGACCCAGTACTTC.

The chain uses TRBV7-9 and TRBJ2-3, with 8 bases matching TRBD2. CDR3 length: 18 amino acids. Germline V gives CDR1 SEHNR, CDR2 FQNEAQ (reference sequence). V was clipped by 4 bases and J by 0 bases; unmatched bases: 12. The CDR3 DNA reads TGTGCCAGCAGCTCCCGACTAGCGAGAAAGACTAGCACAGATACGCAGTATTTT. Its protein product is CASSSRLARKTSTDTQYF.

This clonotype showed up just a few times. This chain joins TRBV5-4 and TRBJ2-5; TRBD1 might be the D (5 bases). With 4 bases removed from V and 4 bases from J, the gap between germline ends came to 14 bases. Germline-derived CDR1 and CDR2 are SGHNT and YYREEE (reference sequence). The CDR3 is 14 amino acids. CDR3 amino acids: CASSGVQGGETQYF. The CDR3, as DNA: TGTGCCAGCAGCGGAGTTCAGGGCGGAGAGACCCAGTACTTC.

This clonotype has more than one count but fewer than ten. The chain joins TRBV18 to TRBJ2-7; D possibly corresponds to TRBD1 (6 bases). The germline gives CDR1 KGHSH, CDR2 LQKENI. The CDR3 covers 14 residues. The V end was cut by 0 bases, the J end by 2 bases, with 8 bases between. The CDR3 reads CASSPPGATYEQYF. The CDR3 DNA follows: TGTGCCAGCTCACCACCGGGGGCGACCTACGAGCAGTACTTC.

The table lists this clonotype with many counts. The chain links TRBV28 to TRBJ2-3; no clear D gene. This CDR3 is 14 amino acids long. V gave up 3 bases and J gave up 6 bases, with 13 bases separating them. Germline V lookup: CDR1 MDHEN, CDR2 SYDVKM. The CDR3 region has the DNA TGTGCCAGCAGTTTGGCAGACCCCCGGGATACGCAGTATTTT. As protein: CASSLADPRDTQYF.

This clonotype was detected many times. The rearrangement links TRBV18 to TRBJ2-7, with 9 nucleotides matching TRBD2. Germline V gene lookup returns CDR1 KGHSH and CDR2 LQKENI. The CDR3 consists of 16 residues. With V trimmed by 3 bases and J by 4 bases, 10 bases remained unmatched. The CDR3: CASSPGLRGGPYEQYF. The CDR3 DNA is TGTGCCAGCTCACCCGGGTTGCGGGGGGGCCCGTACGAGCAGTACTTC.

This clonotype was detected only a few times. V gene TRBV7-6 combines with J gene TRBJ2-3; D may be TRBD2 (5 bases). Trimming took off 2 bases at V and 2 bases at J, with 11 bases between the two ends. Per germline, CDR1 SGHVS and CDR2 FNYEAQ. The CDR3 length is 15 residues. As DNA, the CDR3 is TGTGCCAGCAGCTTATACGAGGGATACACAGATACGCAGTATTTT. Its protein is CASSLYEGYTDTQYF.

This clonotype was counted at least ten times. The chain is built from TRBV7-6 and TRBJ2-3, with TRBD2 matching over 12 bases. The CDR3 is 19 amino acids. V shed 0 bases, J shed 5 bases, and the junction held 12 bases outside the gene matches. Per the germline V gene, CDR1 is SGHVS and CDR2 is FNYEAQ. The CDR3 coding sequence is TGTGCCAGCAGCTTAGCGCTATCGACTAGCGGGGGCCGACGAGATACGCAGTATTTT. It codes for CASSLALSTSGGRRDTQYF.

V usage is TRBV7-9 and J usage is TRBJ2-7; D not certain. Germline V gives CDR1 SEHNR, CDR2 FQNEAQ (reference sequence). The CDR3 runs to 11 residues. V was shortened by 5 bases and J by 4 bases, with 6 bases between the two germline ends. The DNA for the CDR3 is TGTGCCAGCAGCCCCTTGTACGAGCAGTACTTC. It yields the protein CASSPLYEQYF.

The chain uses TRBV6-6 and TRBJ2-7; D remains unclear. Deletions cut 6 bases from V and 1 base from J, with 13 bases between. The length of the CDR3 is 14 residues. Germline V gene lookup returns CDR1 MNHNY and CDR2 SVGAGI (reference sequence). CDR3 amino acids: CASRSTANSYEQYF. CDR3 bases: TGTGCCAGCAGGTCTACAGCCAATTCCTACGAGCAGTACTTC.

The gene calls are TRBV19 and TRBJ2-2; the D gene is possibly TRBD1 (6 bases). CDR1 is LNHDA, CDR2 SQIVND, per germline (reference sequence). The CDR3 is made up of 15 amino acids. With 7 bases removed from V and 6 bases from J, the gap between germline ends came to 18 bases. CDR3 loop: CASISSIGGSGELFF. The CDR3 nucleotides read TGTGCCAGTATTTCATCAATAGGGGGATCCGGGGAGCTGTTTTTT.

In this sample, this clonotype turned up a few times. The V gene is TRBV12-3 or TRBV12-4, the J gene TRBJ2-1; 8 bases are a match to TRBD2. Trimming removed 5 bases from V and 5 bases from J; junction bases left unmatched: 11. The CDR3 extends over 16 amino acids. For the CDR3, the DNA is TGTGCCAGCAGTCACCACGGGGGGGGCCGAGACAATGAGCAGTTCTTC. This codes for CASSHHGGGRDNEQFF.

In this sample, this clonotype turned up a few times. J is TRBJ2-7 and V is TRBV28; 7 bases match TRBD1. The CDR3 has 15 residues. Germline CDR1 is MDHEN and CDR2 is SYDVKM. With 3 bases clipped from V and 3 bases from J, the junction kept 8 bases outside the gene matches. The CDR3 region is CASSLETGQGYEQYF. In DNA form, the CDR3 reads TGTGCCAGCAGTTTGGAGACAGGGCAGGGCTACGAGCAGTACTTC.

The table lists this clonotype with many counts. The V gene is TRBV4-1, the J gene TRBJ1-3; D is unclear. Germline CDR1 MGHRA, CDR2 YSYEKL. The CDR3 consists of 16 residues. V was cut by 1 base and J by 0 bases, with 10 bases left in between. CDR3 sequence (DNA): TGCGCCAGCAGCCAAGGGCAAGTGCTCTCTGGAAACACCATATATTTT. It translates to CASSQGQVLSGNTIYF.